The clone carrying this TCR beta chain was observed a handful of times. This same CDR3 is encoded by further DNA sequences in the sample. This entry is derived from a study of blood T cell repertoires in COVID-19. Per germline, CDR1 SGHTA and CDR2 FQGNSA. The J segment lost 4 bases and the V segment lost 4 bases, leaving 7 bases of the junction unmatched. This CDR3 is built from 15 residues. Here immunoSEQ multiplex PCR was the method, and the copy in TCRdb shows in-frame clones only, minus some. The sample consists of about 330,000 clones, approximately 89% of them appearing once. Two negative PCRs, clearance, or symptom resolution characterized the recovered Cohort 3 donors.

This TCR derives from a man younger than 40 who had recovered from COVID-19. This chain uses TRBV7-2 with TRBJ2-1, with 7 bases matching TRBD2. Sequenced: PBMCs or T cells enriched from blood (not recorded which). DNA for the CDR3: TGTGCCAGCAGCTCTACCGGGACTAATTACAATGAGCAGTTCTTC. Its protein is CASSSTGTNYNEQFF.